This T cell receptor beta chain comes out of a study of CD8+ T cells in alopecia areata. Overall study results and limits: Relative to mice, TCR sharing across patients was less clear, a difference possibly HLA-related. Higher clonality and more expanded CD8+ clones appeared in lesional than normal scalp.

The germline CDR1 and CDR2 sequences are GTSNPN and SVGIG (reference sequence). V dropped 5 bases and J dropped 8; count of bases not matched to a gene: 14. This CDR3 is built from 16 residues. This clone was observed a handful of times. Its antigen is currently unknown. Sequencing relied on a cDNA template that was reverse transcribed from extracted RNA. Using immunoSEQ multiplex PCR, the repertoire was profiled, and TCRdb retains in-frame clones only, with some absent. Here the sample spans some 150,000 clones, less than 65% being singletons. A FACSAria was used to sort CD4+ and CD8+ T cells. These cells came from PBMCs.

The sequence was obtained from a human donor in good health. J is TRBJ2-1 and V is TRBV30, with TRBD2 identical over 11 bases. Material for sequencing was CD8+ T cells sorted from blood. The CDR3 DNA reads TGTGCCTGGCTCCCCGCCGATAGCGGGAGGGCCGATGAGCAGTTCTTC. Translation gives CAWLPADSGRADEQFF.